The entry that follows covers one T cell receptor (beta chain) sequence. This sample is part of a study of blood T cell repertoires in COVID-19. Study at large: PBMCs, B-cell-depleted T cells, or T cells provided the cDNA or gDNA that made up the material.

Authors' data handling: Amplification of reference gene primers was used by the study to estimate nucleated cell counts. Libraries were prepared by immunoSEQ multiplex PCR; TCRdb keeps only in-frame clonotypes and omits some of them. V, J and clone size were drawn from that table, and D and trimming were deduced from the DNA. The sample has 100,000 to 150,000 clones, around 87% seen once. This sequence was found in a man over 45 with acute or convalescent COVID-19. The sequencing sample was made of peripheral blood.

The CDR3 spells CASSSTIQSQETQYF. In nucleotides, the CDR3 is TGTGCCAGCAGTTCCACAATACAAAGCCAAGAGACCCAGTACTTC. The chain couples TRBV6-2 or TRBV6-3 to TRBJ2-5, with D unclear. V lost 4 bases and J 1 base, leaving 13 bases between the germline ends. Looked up from germline, CDR1 is MNHEY and CDR2 is SVGEGT. The CDR3 spans 15 residues.